These T cell receptor beta chains were read from a single sample in a study of T cell responses to AZD1222 COVID-19 vaccine. Clones were read by immunoSEQ multiplex PCR, and TCRdb kept only the in-frame ones, dropping some. Seen here are fewer than 150,000 clones, around 89% observed once, and the top ten hold roughly 7%. Specimen: peripheral blood, collected 28 days after the second AZD1222 dose. Receptor source: an adult who received the AZD1222 COVID-19 vaccine. Both conserved end residues are part of each CDR3. The D gene is left open where the match is weak. Expanded clones are given a class, and other clones once, few, many or no size at all.

V gene: TRBV4-2
D gene: NA
CDR3 length: 14
J gene: TRBJ1-2
clone size: NA
CDR3 protein: CASSQDWGALGYTF
CDR3 DNA: TGTGCCAGCAGCCAAGATTGGGGGGCGCTTGGCTACACCTTC

V gene: TRBV11-2
D gene: NA
CDR3 length: 12
J gene: TRBJ2-7
clone size: few
CDR3 protein: CASSLDSREQYF
CDR3 DNA: TGTGCCAGCAGCTTAGATTCAAGGGAGCAGTACTTC

V gene: TRBV4-1
D gene: TRBD2
CDR3 length: 16
J gene: TRBJ2-7
clone size: NA
CDR3 protein: CASSQADGLAGYEQYF
CDR3 DNA: TGCGCCAGCAGCCAAGCAGATGGACTAGCGGGGTACGAGCAGTACTTC

V gene: TRBV6-5
D gene: NA
CDR3 length: 13
J gene: TRBJ1-5
clone size: NA
CDR3 protein: CASSPKQGQPQHF
CDR3 DNA: TGTGCCAGCAGTCCGAAACAGGGCCAGCCCCAGCATTTT

V gene: TRBV6-2/TRBV6-3
D gene: NA
CDR3 length: 13
J gene: TRBJ1-1
clone size: NA
CDR3 protein: CASSYLERTEAFF
CDR3 DNA: TGTGCCAGCAGTTACCTGGAGAGGACTGAAGCTTTCTTT

V gene: TRBV12-3/TRBV12-4
D gene: NA
CDR3 length: 13
J gene: TRBJ1-1
clone size: NA
CDR3 protein: CASSGDSGTEAFF
CDR3 DNA: TGTGCCAGCAGTGGGGATTCCGGCACTGAAGCTTTCTTT

V gene: TRBV7-2
D gene: NA
CDR3 length: 13
J gene: TRBJ2-1
clone size: once
CDR3 protein: CASSLAVHNEQFF
CDR3 DNA: TGTGCCAGCAGCTTAGCGGTACACAATGAGCAGTTCTTC

V gene: TRBV9
D gene: TRBD2
CDR3 length: 21
J gene: TRBJ2-1
clone size: NA
CDR3 protein: CASSVGLFTGTSGGSYNEQFF
CDR3 DNA: TGTGCCAGCAGCGTAGGCTTATTCACCGGGACTAGCGGGGGGTCTTACAATGAGCAGTTCTTC

V gene: TRBV7-2
D gene: TRBD1
CDR3 length: 15
J gene: TRBJ2-5
clone size: NA
CDR3 protein: CASSSLRDRAETQYF
CDR3 DNA: TGTGCCAGCAGCTCTCTCCGGGACAGGGCGGAGACCCAGTACTTC

V gene: TRBV19
D gene: NA
CDR3 length: 13
J gene: TRBJ2-3
clone size: NA
CDR3 protein: CASNYGRTDTQYF
CDR3 DNA: TGTGCCAGTAACTACGGACGCACAGATACGCAGTATTTT

V gene: TRBV10-3
D gene: NA
CDR3 length: 16
J gene: TRBJ1-2
clone size: NA
CDR3 protein: CAISSRNTDSNYGYTF
CDR3 DNA: TGTGCCATCAGCTCCCGAAATACCGACAGCAACTATGGCTACACCTTC

V gene: TRBV10-3
D gene: TRBD2
CDR3 length: 18
J gene: TRBJ2-1
clone size: NA
CDR3 protein: CAISELTSGSGSYNEQFF
CDR3 DNA: TGTGCCATCAGTGAGTTGACTAGCGGGAGTGGGTCCTACAATGAGCAGTTCTTC

V gene: TRBV11-3
D gene: TRBD1
CDR3 length: 15
J gene: TRBJ2-1
clone size: NA
CDR3 protein: CASSSGQGGYNEQFF
CDR3 DNA: TGTGCCAGCAGCTCCGGACAGGGGGGCTACAATGAGCAGTTCTTC

V gene: TRBV11-3
D gene: NA
CDR3 length: 13
J gene: TRBJ1-2
clone size: NA
CDR3 protein: CASSPRRTASYTF
CDR3 DNA: TGTGCCAGCAGCCCACGACGGACAGCCAGCTACACTTTT

V gene: TRBV14
D gene: TRBD2
CDR3 length: 18
J gene: TRBJ2-1
clone size: NA
CDR3 protein: CASSRPWGERGPYNEQFF
CDR3 DNA: TGTGCCAGCAGCCGCCCGTGGGGGGAGCGGGGGCCCTACAATGAGCAGTTCTTC

V gene: TRBV24-1
D gene: TRBD1
CDR3 length: 18
J gene: TRBJ2-1
clone size: NA
CDR3 protein: CATSGAGGSITSYNEQFF
CDR3 DNA: TGTGCCACCAGTGGTGCAGGGGGCTCTATAACCTCCTACAATGAGCAGTTCTTC

V gene: TRBV9
D gene: NA
CDR3 length: 16
J gene: TRBJ2-7
clone size: once
CDR3 protein: CASSPRGALGFHEQYF
CDR3 DNA: TGTGCCAGCAGCCCCCGTGGGGCTTTGGGCTTTCACGAGCAGTACTTC

V gene: TRBV5-1
D gene: TRBD1
CDR3 length: 14
J gene: TRBJ2-7
clone size: NA
CDR3 protein: CASSQRTGLYEQYF
CDR3 DNA: TGCGCCAGCAGCCAAAGGACAGGTCTGTACGAGCAGTACTTC

V gene: TRBV5-4
D gene: NA
CDR3 length: 15
J gene: TRBJ1-1
clone size: NA
CDR3 protein: CASSLDPPWDTEAFF
CDR3 DNA: TGTGCCAGCAGCTTGGATCCTCCTTGGGACACTGAAGCTTTCTTT

V gene: TRBV7-9
D gene: TRBD2
CDR3 length: 15
J gene: TRBJ2-1
clone size: NA
CDR3 protein: CASSTGLARFNEQFF
CDR3 DNA: TGTGCCAGCAGCACCGGACTAGCGAGATTCAATGAGCAGTTCTTC

V gene: TRBV6-5
D gene: NA
CDR3 length: 15
J gene: TRBJ1-2
clone size: NA
CDR3 protein: CASSSAAGRNYGYTF
CDR3 DNA: TGTGCCAGCAGTTCAGCGGCAGGCCGAAACTATGGCTACACCTTC

V gene: TRBV6-5
D gene: NA
CDR3 length: 14
J gene: TRBJ2-3
clone size: NA
CDR3 protein: CASMRTASTDTQYF
CDR3 DNA: TGTGCCAGCATGAGGACGGCGAGCACAGATACGCAGTATTTT